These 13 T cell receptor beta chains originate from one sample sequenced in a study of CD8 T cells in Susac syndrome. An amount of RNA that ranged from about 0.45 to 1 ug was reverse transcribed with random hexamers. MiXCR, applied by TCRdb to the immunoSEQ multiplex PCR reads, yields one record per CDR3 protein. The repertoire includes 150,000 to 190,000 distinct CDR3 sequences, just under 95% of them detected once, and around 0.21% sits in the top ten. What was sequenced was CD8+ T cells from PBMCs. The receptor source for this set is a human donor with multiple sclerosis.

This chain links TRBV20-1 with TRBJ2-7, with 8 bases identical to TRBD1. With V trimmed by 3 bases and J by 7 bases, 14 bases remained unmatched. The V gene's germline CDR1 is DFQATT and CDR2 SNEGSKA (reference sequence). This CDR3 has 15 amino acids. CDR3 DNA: TGCAGTGCTAGCCCGGGGACAGGACCTCGGGTGGAGCAGTACTTC. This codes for CSASPGTGPRVEQYF.

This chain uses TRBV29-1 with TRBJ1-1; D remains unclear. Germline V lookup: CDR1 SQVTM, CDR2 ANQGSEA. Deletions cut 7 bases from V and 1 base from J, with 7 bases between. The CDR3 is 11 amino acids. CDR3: CSANSNTEAFF. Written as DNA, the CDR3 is TGCAGCGCAAATTCGAACACTGAAGCTTTCTTT. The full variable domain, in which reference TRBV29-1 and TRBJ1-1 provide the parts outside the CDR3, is SAVISQKPSRDICQRGTSLTIQCQVDSQVTMMFWYRQQPGQSLTLIATANQGSEATYESGFVIDKFPISRPNLTFSTLTVSNMSPEDSSIYLCSANSNTEAFFGQGTRLTVV.

DNA for the CDR3: TGTGCCAGCAGTTTAGAGCGGGGGTACGAGCAGTACTTC. Protein: CASSLERGYEQYF. The chain is built from TRBV27 and TRBJ2-7; 8 bases map to TRBD2. The germline V gene has CDR1 MNHEY and CDR2 SMNVEV (reference sequence). The CDR3 spans 13 residues. The junction had 1 base not matched to a gene; V was cut back by 2 bases and J by 4 bases.

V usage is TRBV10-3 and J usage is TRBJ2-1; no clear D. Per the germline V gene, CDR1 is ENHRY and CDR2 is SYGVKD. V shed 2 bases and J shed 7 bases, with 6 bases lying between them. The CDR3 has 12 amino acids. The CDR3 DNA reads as TGTGCCATCAGTGAGGGCAGAAATGAGCAGTTCTTC. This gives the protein CAISEGRNEQFF.

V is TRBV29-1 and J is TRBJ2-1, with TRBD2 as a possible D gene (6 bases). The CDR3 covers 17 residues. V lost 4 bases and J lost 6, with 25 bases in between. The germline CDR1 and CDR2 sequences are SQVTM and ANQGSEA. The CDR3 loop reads CSVVWTTGTPVSNEQFF. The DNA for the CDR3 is TGCAGCGTTGTTTGGACGACCGGGACTCCCGTTTCCAATGAGCAGTTCTTC.

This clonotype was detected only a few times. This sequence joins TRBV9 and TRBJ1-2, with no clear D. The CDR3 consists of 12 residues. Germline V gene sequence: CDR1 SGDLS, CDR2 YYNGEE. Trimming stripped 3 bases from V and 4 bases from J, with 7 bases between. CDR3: CASSAGIYGYTF. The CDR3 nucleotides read TGTGCCAGCAGCGCGGGGATCTATGGCTACACCTTC.

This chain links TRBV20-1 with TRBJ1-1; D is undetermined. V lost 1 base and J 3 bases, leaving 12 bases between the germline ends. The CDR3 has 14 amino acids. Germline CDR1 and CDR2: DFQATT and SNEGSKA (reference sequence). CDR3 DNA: TGCAGTGCTAGAGCCCCGGTTGGGGACACTGAAGCTTTCTTT. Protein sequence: CSARAPVGDTEAFF.

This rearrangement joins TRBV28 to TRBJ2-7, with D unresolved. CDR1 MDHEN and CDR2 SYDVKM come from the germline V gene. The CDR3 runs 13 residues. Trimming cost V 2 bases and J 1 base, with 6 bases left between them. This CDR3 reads CASSLALSYEQYF. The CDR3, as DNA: TGTGCCAGCAGTTTAGCTCTTTCCTACGAGCAGTACTTC. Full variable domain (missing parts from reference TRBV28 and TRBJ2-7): DVKVTQSSRYLVKRTGEKVFLECVQDMDHENMFWYRQDPGLGLRLIYFSYDVKMKEKGDIPEGYSVSREKKERFSLILESASTNQTSMYLCASSLALSYEQYFGPGTRLTVT.

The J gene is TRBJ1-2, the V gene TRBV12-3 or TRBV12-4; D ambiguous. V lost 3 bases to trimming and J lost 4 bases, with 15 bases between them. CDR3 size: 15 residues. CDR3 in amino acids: CASSFLDLRSYGYTF. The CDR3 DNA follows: TGTGCCAGCAGTTTTCTAGACCTTCGAAGCTATGGCTACACCTTC.

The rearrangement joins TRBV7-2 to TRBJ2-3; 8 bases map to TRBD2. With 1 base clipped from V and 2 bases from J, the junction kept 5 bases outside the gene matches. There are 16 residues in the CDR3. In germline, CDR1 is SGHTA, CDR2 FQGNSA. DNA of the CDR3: TGTGCCAGCAGCTTAGTACCAGCGGGGGCCACAGATACGCAGTATTTT. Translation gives CASSLVPAGATDTQYF.

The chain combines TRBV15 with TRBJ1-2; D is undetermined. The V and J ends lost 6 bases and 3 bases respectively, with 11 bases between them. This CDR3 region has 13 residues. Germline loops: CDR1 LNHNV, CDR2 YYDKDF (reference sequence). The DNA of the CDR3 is TGTGCCACCAGGGAGGAGGGCGACTATGGCTACACCTTC. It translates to CATREEGDYGYTF.

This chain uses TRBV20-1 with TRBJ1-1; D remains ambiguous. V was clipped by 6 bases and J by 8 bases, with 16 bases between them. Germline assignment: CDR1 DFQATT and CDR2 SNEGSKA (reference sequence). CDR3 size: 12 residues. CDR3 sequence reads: CSAAGFKGEAFF. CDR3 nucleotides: TGCAGTGCGGCAGGATTCAAAGGCGAAGCTTTCTTT.

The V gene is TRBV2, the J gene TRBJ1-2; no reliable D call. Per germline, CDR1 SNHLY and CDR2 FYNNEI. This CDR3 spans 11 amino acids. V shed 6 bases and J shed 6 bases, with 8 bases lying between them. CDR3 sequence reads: CASSGSDGYTF. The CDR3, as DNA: TGTGCCAGCAGCGGGAGTGATGGCTACACCTTC.